This T cell receptor (beta chain) was profiled in a study of T cells in Graves' hyperthyroidism and ophthalmopathy. Notes on this clonotype: The target antigen is unknown.

Study-level findings and limits: Ophthalmopathy, which appeared later, was predicted by the model a median about 5.9 months before onset.

Graves' hyperthyroidism without ophthalmopathy progression within 18 months was termed stable. The hyperthyroidism was newly diagnosed and had lasted under 2 months; the patients were aged 18 to 65. Exclusion followed for patients with uncontrolled infection, other autoimmune disease, pregnancy or lactation. Amplification of TCR beta CDR3 regions used RNA as the template. Using the HTBI primer set, a first-round RT-PCR was run on the TCR CDR3. MiXCR was run by TCRdb on the multiplex PCR reads, yielding one entry per CDR3 protein. The sample shows approximately 330,000 distinct CDR3 sequences, about 20% of them seen only once. J lost 11 bases, V lost 7 bases, and 8 bases had no gene match. This CDR3 has 12 amino acids. Germline V CDR1 and CDR2: LGHNT, FRNRAP.

The chain carries TRBV12-5 and TRBJ2-3; 8 nucleotides match TRBD2. The sequence derives from a woman in her 50s with Graves' hyperthyroidism. The sequenced material came from blood. Here the CDR3 reads CASAAGGVEQYF. As DNA, the CDR3 is TGTGCTAGTGCCGCCGGGGGGGTAGAGCAGTATTTT.